Listed below are T cell receptor beta chains from one sample, sequenced in a study of response to subunit inactivated influenza vaccine. Each CDR3 protein is one row after TCRdb ran MiXCR on the RT-PCR reads. The repertoire consists of a few hundred thousand distinct CDR3 sequences, with around 20% occurring once and the leading ten covering 9% to 12%. Sample: PBMCs from blood, taken less than 22 months after vaccination. Receptors originate from a man between 50 and 75 years old who received an inactivated influenza vaccine. CDR3s include the opening cysteine and the closing phenylalanine or tryptophan. A D gene is named only where the DNA matches it firmly. Clone size appears in some rows only: once, few, many, or a class for an expanded clone.

>TRBV20-1|NA|11|TRBJ2-7|NA
TGCAGTGCTGCCAAGGTGAGGGAGCAGTACTTC
CSAAKVREQYF
>TRBV24-1|TRBD1|16|TRBJ2-1|NA
TGTGCCACCAGTGATTTCGGGACAGAGCGTTACAATGAGCAGTTCTTC
CATSDFGTERYNEQFF
>TRBV7-8|NA|16|TRBJ1-1|many
TGTGCCAGCAGCCCAAGAGGACAGCACATGAACACTGAAGCTTTCTTT
CASSPRGQHMNTEAFF
>TRBV12-3/TRBV12-4|NA|14|TRBJ1-5|few
TGTGCCAGCAGTAACAGTGGAAACAATCAGCCCCAGCATTTT
CASSNSGNNQPQHF
>TRBV29-1|NA|11|TRBJ2-2|few
TGCAGCGTCCAAAAATCCGGGGAGCTGTTTTTT
CSVQKSGELFF
>TRBV12-3/TRBV12-4|NA|13|TRBJ1-2|NA
TGTGCCAGCAGTTATGGCAGGAGTTATGGCTACACCTTC
CASSYGRSYGYTF
>TRBV4-3|NA|13|TRBJ1-6|few
TGCGCCAGCAGCCTAAGCCCTAATTCACCCCTCCACTTT
CASSLSPNSPLHF
>TRBV5-1|NA|13|TRBJ1-5|many
TGCGCCAGCAGCTTGGGACCGGATCAGCCCCAGCATTTT
CASSLGPDQPQHF
>TRBV2|NA|14|TRBJ2-2|once
TGTGCCAGCAGTAGGCAGGCGAACACCGGGGAGCTGTTTTTT
CASSRQANTGELFF
>TRBV5-1|NA|14|TRBJ1-1|many
TGCGCCAGCAGCTTTTCAGGCTTAACTACTGAAGCTTTCTTT
CASSFSGLTTEAFF
>TRBV20-1|NA|14|TRBJ1-2|NA
TGCAGTGCTAGAGCCCCTTCGTGGGCGGATGGCTACACCTTC
CSARAPSWADGYTF
>TRBV4-3|NA|15|TRBJ1-2|medium-sized
TGCGCCAGCAGCCAAGATAGGAACAGGAACTATGGCTACACCTTC
CASSQDRNRNYGYTF
>TRBV9|TRBD2|18|TRBJ2-2|NA
TGTGCCAGCAGCGTTGATTCCCTAGCGGGGTTAAACACCGGGGAGCTGTTTTTT
CASSVDSLAGLNTGELFF
>TRBV20-1|NA|15|TRBJ2-1|few
TGCAGTGCTAGAGATATAAGGGGCTCCTACAATGAGCAGTTCTTC
CSARDIRGSYNEQFF
>TRBV29-1|NA|11|TRBJ1-2|NA
TGCAGCGACTACCGGGAAACAGGCTACACCTTC
CSDYRETGYTF
>TRBV5-1|NA|15|TRBJ1-1|many
TGCGCCAGCAGCTTGGGGGGGACACAAGGGACTGAAGCTTTCTTT
CASSLGGTQGTEAFF
>TRBV28|NA|15|TRBJ1-5|NA
TGTGCCAGCATCGGGGCAGGGAGAGGGAATCAGCCCCAGCATTTT
CASIGAGRGNQPQHF
>TRBV7-2|NA|12|TRBJ1-2|many
TGTGCCAGCAGAGGACAGAACTATGGCTACACCTTC
CASRGQNYGYTF
>TRBV14|NA|15|TRBJ2-3|few
TGTGCCAGCAGCCAAGATTTCTCCCGGGCAGATACGCAGTATTTT
CASSQDFSRADTQYF
>TRBV10-3|NA|16|TRBJ2-2|NA
TGTGCCTCACAGGGTACACCTCTTTCGAACACCGGGGAGCTGTTTTTT
CASQGTPLSNTGELFF
>TRBV6-5|NA|15|TRBJ2-7|many
TGTGCCAGCAGTTACTCGAGCCTGGGGAGCTACGAGCAGTACTTC
CASSYSSLGSYEQYF
>TRBV6-1|TRBD1|15|TRBJ1-5|few
TGTGCCAGCAGTGAGGCACAGGGGATAAATCAGCCCCAGCATTTT
CASSEAQGINQPQHF
>TRBV12-3/TRBV12-4|NA|15|TRBJ2-1|NA
TGTGCCAGCAGTTTGGGGGGTCTAACTGCCAATGAGCAGTTCTTC
CASSLGGLTANEQFF
>TRBV7-6|NA|14|TRBJ2-7|once
TGTGCCAGCAGCTTAGCGTCGGGAAGTGAGGAGCAGTACTTC
CASSLASGSEEQYF
>TRBV6-2/TRBV6-3|NA|15|TRBJ2-3|NA
TGTGCCAGCACTTCCTTTCTCCAGGTTCCGGATACGCAGTATTTT
CASTSFLQVPDTQYF
>TRBV27|TRBD2|15|TRBJ2-1|few
TGTGCCAGCAGTTGGGGGACTAGCGGGTACAATGAGCAGTTCTTC
CASSWGTSGYNEQFF
>TRBV24-1|NA|14|TRBJ1-6|few
TGTGCCACCAGTGATTTGGGTCCCAATTCACCCCTCCACTTT
CATSDLGPNSPLHF
>TRBV2|TRBD2|15|TRBJ2-7|many
TGTGCCAGCAGTGCGGGAGGGAGTCGCTCCTACGAGCAGTACTTC
CASSAGGSRSYEQYF
>TRBV10-2|TRBD1|13|TRBJ1-5|many
TGCGCCAGCAACGGACAGGGCCTGTGGCCCCAGCATTTT
CASNGQGLWPQHF
>TRBV3-1|TRBD1|12|TRBJ2-5|few
TGTGCCAGCGAAAGGGGGCGCGAGACCCAGTACTTC
CASERGRETQYF
>TRBV6-1|TRBD1|15|TRBJ1-5|NA
TGTGCCAGCAGTCCGGGACAGAGCCCCAATCAGCCCCAGCATTTT
CASSPGQSPNQPQHF
>TRBV10-3|NA|13|TRBJ1-5|NA
TGTGCCATCAGTGAGCCAGGGTCTCAGCCCCAGCATTTT
CAISEPGSQPQHF
>TRBV7-9|TRBD1|15|TRBJ2-1|NA
TGTGCCAGCAGCTTCTTAGGGGGCGCCTACAATGAGCAGTTCTTC
CASSFLGGAYNEQFF
>TRBV2|TRBD1|17|TRBJ1-5|NA
TGTGCCAGCAGTCCTTCAACAGGGGGAAGGAGCAATCAGCCCCAGCATTTT
CASSPSTGGRSNQPQHF
>TRBV9|NA|14|TRBJ1-1|NA
TGTGCCAGCAGCGTAGGGTTCCTGGGGACTGAAGCTTTCTTT
CASSVGFLGTEAFF
>TRBV7-9|NA|12|TRBJ1-2|few
TGTGCCAGCAGCTTAGTCCGAGAAGGCTACACCTTC
CASSLVREGYTF
>TRBV5-1|NA|14|TRBJ1-6|NA
TGCGCCAGCAGCCCTGGGGGGATCGATTCACCCCTCCACTTT
CASSPGGIDSPLHF
>TRBV7-9|NA|14|TRBJ1-1|few
TGTGCCAGCAGCTTACCGGATGGGCCCCCTGAAGCTTTCTTT
CASSLPDGPPEAFF
>TRBV6-5|NA|12|TRBJ1-1|few
TGTGCCAGCAGTTATGACTGGACTGAAGCTTTCTTT
CASSYDWTEAFF
>TRBV20-1|TRBD2|16|TRBJ2-1|few
TGCAGTGCTCGACAGCGTACTAGCGGGAGACGATCTGAGCAGTTCTTC
CSARQRTSGRRSEQFF
>TRBV14|NA|13|TRBJ1-2|NA
TGTGCCAGCAGCCAAGCCAGAGCCTATGGCTACACCTTC
CASSQARAYGYTF
>TRBV6-5|NA|17|TRBJ2-2|NA
TGTGCCAGCAGTTACTCGGGTACAGGGAAGTCCACCGGGGAGCTGTTTTTT
CASSYSGTGKSTGELFF
>TRBV20-1|NA|11|TRBJ2-7|many
TGCAGTGCCCAGATAGTCCACGAGCAGTACTTC
CSAQIVHEQYF
>TRBV10-3|TRBD1|15|TRBJ2-7|NA
TGTGCCATCAGTGGACATGGACAGGGGCAATACGAGCAGTACTTC
CAISGHGQGQYEQYF
>TRBV4-3|NA|17|TRBJ1-2|few
TGCGCCAGCAGCCAAGACCTACAGGAACCAGCTAACTATGGCTACACCTTC
CASSQDLQEPANYGYTF
>TRBV28|NA|13|TRBJ1-2|NA
TGTGCCAGCAGTTTCTGGCAGGGAGGCGGCTACACTTTC
CASSFWQGGGYTF
>TRBV19|NA|14|TRBJ1-5|NA
TGTGCCAGTAGCAGCTCGGACTCCTATCAGCCCCAGCATTTT
CASSSSDSYQPQHF